The rows below give T cell receptor beta chains drawn from one sample of a study of blood T cell repertoires in COVID-19. The method was immunoSEQ multiplex PCR; TCRdb's version includes in-frame clones alone and lacks a portion of them. The sample holds 150,000 to 200,000 clones, approximately 95% seen once. Input material: peripheral blood. These receptors originate from a woman aged 50 to 60 with acute or convalescent COVID-19. CDR3s include the opening cysteine and the closing phenylalanine or tryptophan. Each record gives: clone size, J gene, D gene, V gene, CDR3 DNA, CDR3 protein. The D gene is left open where the match is weak. Part of the rows lack a size; the others show once, few, many or a class for expanded clones.

size: .
J: TRBJ2-7
D: .
V: TRBV2
DNA: TGTGCCAGCAGTCGTTCCAGCTACGAGCAGTACTTC
CDR3: CASSRSSYEQYF

size: .
J: TRBJ2-7
D: .
V: TRBV5-4
DNA: TGTGCCAGCAGCTTGGGAGGGTATGACGAGCAGTACTTC
CDR3: CASSLGGYDEQYF

size: .
J: TRBJ2-2
D: .
V: TRBV5-8
DNA: TGTGCCAGCCGCCTAGATTTCGGGGAGCTGTTTTTT
CDR3: CASRLDFGELFF

size: .
J: TRBJ1-5
D: .
V: TRBV28
DNA: TGTGCCAGCAGTTTTCGGGGTCAGCCCCAGCATTTT
CDR3: CASSFRGQPQHF

size: .
J: TRBJ2-7
D: TRBD2
V: TRBV30
DNA: TGTGCTTCGAAAGGGACTAGCGGGAGTAGGAACGAGCAGTACTTC
CDR3: CASKGTSGSRNEQYF

size: .
J: TRBJ1-1
D: .
V: TRBV19
DNA: TGTGCCAGTAGTATAGATCAAGGGGTGGAGAACACTGAAGCTTTCTTT
CDR3: CASSIDQGVENTEAFF

size: .
J: TRBJ2-7
D: .
V: TRBV18
DNA: TGTGCCAGCTCACCCCTCGCGTACGAGCAGTACTTC
CDR3: CASSPLAYEQYF

size: .
J: TRBJ2-3
D: TRBD2
V: TRBV19
DNA: TGTGCCAGTAGCGCTAGCGGGACTGTGGATACGCAGTATTTT
CDR3: CASSASGTVDTQYF

size: .
J: TRBJ2-7
D: TRBD2
V: TRBV27
DNA: TGTGCCAGCAGTTTAGGCGGGGGACCTTCCTACGAGCAGTACTTC
CDR3: CASSLGGGPSYEQYF

size: .
J: TRBJ1-4
D: .
V: TRBV9
DNA: TGTGCCAGCAGCGTAGGCCAGGCTATGGTCGAAAAACTGTTTTTT
CDR3: CASSVGQAMVEKLFF

size: .
J: TRBJ1-1
D: .
V: TRBV12-3/TRBV12-4
DNA: TGTGCCAGCAGTTTCGGGAGTTCCACTGAAGCTTTCTTT
CDR3: CASSFGSSTEAFF

size: once
J: TRBJ1-2
D: TRBD1
V: TRBV19
DNA: TGTGCCGTCGTGGACAGGTCGGGAGTATATGGCTACACCTTC
CDR3: CAVVDRSGVYGYTF

size: .
J: TRBJ2-5
D: TRBD1
V: TRBV5-6
DNA: TGTGCCAGCAGCTTATGGGACAGGCTAGAGACCCAGTACTTC
CDR3: CASSLWDRLETQYF

size: .
J: TRBJ2-3
D: .
V: TRBV11-3
DNA: TGTGCCAGCAGTTGGGGGAGACTAGGAGAAACAGATACGCAGTATTTT
CDR3: CASSWGRLGETDTQYF

size: .
J: TRBJ2-5
D: TRBD1
V: TRBV19
DNA: TGTGCCAGTAGTCGGGACAGGGGGCAAGAGACCCAGTACTTC
CDR3: CASSRDRGQETQYF

size: .
J: TRBJ2-1
D: TRBD1
V: TRBV27
DNA: TGTGCCAGCAGTGGGACAGGGTTGGTCGGTGAGCAGTTCTTC
CDR3: CASSGTGLVGEQFF

size: .
J: TRBJ2-7
D: TRBD1
V: TRBV19
DNA: TGTGCCAGTAGTCCTAACAGGGGACCGTTTGAGCAGTACTTC
CDR3: CASSPNRGPFEQYF

size: .
J: TRBJ1-2
D: .
V: TRBV7-2
DNA: TGTGCCAGCAGCTACAGGGCGAACTATGGCTACACCTTC
CDR3: CASSYRANYGYTF

size: .
J: TRBJ1-6
D: TRBD1
V: TRBV24-1
DNA: TGTGCCACCAGTGATGCTAGGGACAGTTCACCCCTCCACTTT
CDR3: CATSDARDSSPLHF

size: .
J: TRBJ1-1
D: .
V: TRBV12-3/TRBV12-4
DNA: TGTGCCAGCAGTTTTGGTAGGAACACTGAAGCTTTCTTT
CDR3: CASSFGRNTEAFF

size: .
J: TRBJ2-3
D: .
V: TRBV30
DNA: TGTGCCTGGAGGTCGGGGATGCTAGGCCCAGATACGCAGTATTTT
CDR3: CAWRSGMLGPDTQYF

size: .
J: TRBJ1-3
D: .
V: TRBV6-5
DNA: TGTGCCAGCACCCCTGACAGGGGAAACACCATATATTTT
CDR3: CASTPDRGNTIYF

size: once
J: TRBJ2-7
D: TRBD1
V: TRBV6-6
DNA: TGTGCCAGCCTTACCGGGACAGAGCTCAACGAGCAGTACTTC
CDR3: CASLTGTELNEQYF

size: .
J: TRBJ1-3
D: .
V: TRBV4-3
DNA: TGCGCCAGCAGCCAAGATCCCCTGAGTAGCTCTGGAAACACCATATATTTT
CDR3: CASSQDPLSSSGNTIYF

size: .
J: TRBJ1-3
D: .
V: TRBV25-1
DNA: TGTGCCAGCAAACGGGGGGCTGGAAACACCATATATTTT
CDR3: CASKRGAGNTIYF

size: .
J: TRBJ2-1
D: TRBD2
V: TRBV19
DNA: TGTGCCAGTAGTTCCGCTAGCGGGGGGGACAATGAGCAGTTCTTC
CDR3: CASSSASGGDNEQFF

size: .
J: TRBJ2-3
D: .
V: TRBV10-3
DNA: TGTGCCATCAGTGAGTCGAAGGGGGATACGCAGTATTTT
CDR3: CAISESKGDTQYF

size: .
J: TRBJ1-2
D: .
V: TRBV28
DNA: TGTGCCAGCAGTTTATTGGGGGCGATTGGCTACACCTTC
CDR3: CASSLLGAIGYTF

size: .
J: TRBJ2-7
D: TRBD2
V: TRBV6-6
DNA: TGTGCCAGCAGTCCGAGACTAGCGGGAGATAACGAGCAGTACTTC
CDR3: CASSPRLAGDNEQYF

size: few
J: TRBJ1-2
D: .
V: TRBV7-9
DNA: TGTGCCAGCAGCCATGGCGGTGGCTACACCTTC
CDR3: CASSHGGGYTF

size: .
J: TRBJ1-2
D: TRBD1
V: TRBV6-5
DNA: TGTGCCAGCAGCATGGGACAGCTTTCCTTCTATGGCTACACCTTC
CDR3: CASSMGQLSFYGYTF

size: .
J: TRBJ1-3
D: .
V: TRBV11-2
DNA: TGTGCCAGCAGCCAAGAAGCGGGCCGCCCTGGAAACACCATATATTTT
CDR3: CASSQEAGRPGNTIYF

size: .
J: TRBJ1-5
D: .
V: TRBV30
DNA: TGTGCCTGGCTTGGGAGAGGGGAGGATCAGCCCCAGCATTTT
CDR3: CAWLGRGEDQPQHF

size: .
J: TRBJ1-2
D: TRBD1
V: TRBV27
DNA: TGTGCCAGCAAGCCCTCGGCTGGGACAGTGCACTATGGCTACACCTTC
CDR3: CASKPSAGTVHYGYTF

size: .
J: TRBJ1-5
D: .
V: TRBV27
DNA: TGTGCCAGCAGTTTTCTTAGCAATCAGCCCCAGCATTTT
CDR3: CASSFLSNQPQHF

size: .
J: TRBJ2-1
D: TRBD2
V: TRBV18
DNA: TGTGCCAGCTCACCACCAAGGGGACTAGCGGGAGCGGATGAGCAGTTCTTC
CDR3: CASSPPRGLAGADEQFF

size: .
J: TRBJ1-2
D: TRBD1
V: TRBV28
DNA: TGTGCCAGCAGCCCTACTGACAGGGTCTATGGCTACACCTTC
CDR3: CASSPTDRVYGYTF

size: .
J: TRBJ2-7
D: TRBD1
V: TRBV6-5
DNA: TGTGCCAGCAGTTCGGGGACAGACGGATCCTACGAGCAGTACTTC
CDR3: CASSSGTDGSYEQYF

size: .
J: TRBJ2-1
D: TRBD2
V: TRBV5-4
DNA: TGTGCCAGCAGCTTGGAGCGGGGCTCCTACAATGAGCAGTTCTTC
CDR3: CASSLERGSYNEQFF

size: .
J: TRBJ1-3
D: TRBD1
V: TRBV7-9
DNA: TGTGCCGGTGACAGGGAGGTCTCTGGAAACACCATATATTTT
CDR3: CAGDREVSGNTIYF

size: .
J: TRBJ1-5
D: TRBD1
V: TRBV6-5
DNA: TGTGCCAGCAGTTTTACAGGGGGTGGGGGTCAGCCCCAGCATTTT
CDR3: CASSFTGGGGQPQHF

size: once
J: TRBJ2-1
D: TRBD2
V: TRBV5-4
DNA: TGTGCCAGCAGCGACCCTCTTCTGGAGGGATACTCCGGGACTAGTAAGGAGCAGTTCTTC
CDR3: CASSDPLLEGYSGTSKEQFF

size: .
J: TRBJ2-7
D: .
V: TRBV6-5
DNA: TGTGCCAGCAGCCGAAATCCGGGACTCGAGGTCGAGCAGTACTTC
CDR3: CASSRNPGLEVEQYF

size: .
J: TRBJ2-1
D: TRBD1
V: TRBV6-4
DNA: TGTGCCAGCAGCCGGGACAGGGATGATGAGCAGTTCTTC
CDR3: CASSRDRDDEQFF

size: .
J: TRBJ2-5
D: TRBD1
V: TRBV7-9
DNA: TGTGCCAGCAGCTTCGGGACAGGAGCTCAAGAGACCCAGTACTTC
CDR3: CASSFGTGAQETQYF

size: .
J: TRBJ2-7
D: TRBD2
V: TRBV3-1/TRBV3-2
DNA: TGTGCCAGCAGCCCCCGGGACTACTCCTACGAGCAGTACTTC
CDR3: CASSPRDYSYEQYF

size: .
J: TRBJ1-1
D: TRBD1
V: TRBV18
DNA: TGTGCCAGCTCACCCACCGGACAGGGCACTGAAGCTTTCTTT
CDR3: CASSPTGQGTEAFF

size: .
J: TRBJ1-1
D: .
V: TRBV15
DNA: TGTGCCACCAGCAGAGATCAAGGAGGGACTTTTGAAGCTTTCTTT
CDR3: CATSRDQGGTFEAFF

size: .
J: TRBJ2-5
D: TRBD2
V: TRBV5-1
DNA: TGCGCCAGCAGCTGGGGGACTAGCGGGGCTTCGGAGACCCAGTACTTC
CDR3: CASSWGTSGASETQYF

size: .
J: TRBJ1-5
D: TRBD1
V: TRBV4-2
DNA: TGTGCCAGCAGCCAGACCCGAGGGACAGGGGGAAGTCAGCCCCAGCATTTT
CDR3: CASSQTRGTGGSQPQHF

size: .
J: TRBJ2-7
D: TRBD1
V: TRBV5-6
DNA: TGTGCCAGCAGCCGGGGACAGGGCGCCTACGAGCAGTACTTC
CDR3: CASSRGQGAYEQYF

size: .
J: TRBJ1-1
D: .
V: TRBV18
DNA: TGTGCCAGCTCACCACCGTCGGGCACTGAAGCTTTCTTT
CDR3: CASSPPSGTEAFF

size: .
J: TRBJ1-1
D: .
V: TRBV7-9
DNA: TGTGCCAGCAGCACTCGGACAGAGGGGACTGAAGCTTTCTTT
CDR3: CASSTRTEGTEAFF

size: .
J: TRBJ2-5
D: TRBD1
V: TRBV15
DNA: TGTGCCACCGGGACAGGAGCGGTCCAAGAGACCCAGTACTTC
CDR3: CATGTGAVQETQYF

size: few
J: TRBJ1-6
D: .
V: TRBV7-9
DNA: TGTGCCAGCAGCTTAGGCAGGCCCTCCTATAATTCACCCCTCCACTTT
CDR3: CASSLGRPSYNSPLHF